Following are 20 T cell receptor beta chains from one sample sequenced in a study of T-cell reconstitution after alpha-beta-depleted transplantation in children. Molecular barcoding with unique molecular identifiers was used for the TCRbeta library. TCRdb redid the calling of the PCR reads with MiXCR, one entry per CDR3 protein. Of approximately 240,000 distinct CDR3 sequences in the sample, under 13% were seen once. The sequenced sample was PBMCs, obtained before TCRalphabeta/CD19-depleted stem cell transplant. All receptors come from a child younger than two with acute myeloid leukemia, due to receive a stem cell transplant.

This clonotype was seen ten or more times. The chain recombines TRBV7-9 with TRBJ2-7; D possibly corresponds to TRBD1 (6 bases). CDR1 is SEHNR and CDR2 is FQNEAQ in the germline V gene (reference sequence). With 1 base removed from V and 1 base from J, the gap between germline ends came to 11 bases. This CDR3 contains 15 residues. The CDR3 region is CASSLGGQSSYEQYF. The CDR3, as DNA: TGTGCCAGCAGCTTAGGAGGACAGAGTTCCTACGAGCAGTACTTC.

In this sample, this clonotype turned up a few times. The rearrangement links TRBV7-7 to TRBJ2-2; 13 bases are a match to TRBD2. Germline V gene sequence: CDR1 SSHAT, CDR2 FNYEAQ (reference sequence). The V segment lost 4 bases and the J segment 0 bases; nucleotides outside the gene matches: 2. This CDR3 has 17 amino acids. CDR3: CASSSGTSGANTGELFF. CDR3 coding DNA: TGTGCCAGCAGCTCCGGGACTAGCGGGGCGAACACCGGGGAGCTGTTTTTT.

The chain joins TRBV27 to TRBJ2-2; no firm D call. Germline V gene lookup returns CDR1 MNHEY and CDR2 SMNVEV (reference sequence). Trimming stripped 5 bases from V and 5 bases from J, with 12 bases between. The CDR3 totals 14 residues. The CDR3 spells CASSRSGSTGELFF. The DNA for the CDR3 is TGTGCCAGCAGTAGGTCCGGGTCTACCGGGGAGCTGTTTTTT.

This clonotype occurred many times. The chain couples TRBV5-6 to TRBJ2-7; D is ambiguous. The V end was cut by 1 base, the J end by 0 bases, with 11 bases between. The length of the CDR3 is 15 residues. Germline V gene data show CDR1 as SGHDT and CDR2 as YYEEEE. The CDR3 reads CASSLKPVNSYEQYF. CDR3 nucleotides: TGTGCCAGCAGCTTGAAACCGGTTAACTCCTACGAGCAGTACTTC.

This clonotype occurred many times. This rearrangement joins TRBV7-2 to TRBJ2-3, with 10 positions matching TRBD1. CDR1 and CDR2 from the germline V gene are SGHTA and FQGNSA. V was pared by 5 bases and J by 7 bases, with 6 bases of the junction left unmatched. This CDR3 is built from 14 residues. The CDR3 here is CASSPGQGVNTQYF. In nucleotides, the CDR3 is TGTGCCAGCAGCCCCGGACAGGGGGTGAATACGCAGTATTTT.

This clonotype was counted at least ten times. The rearrangement links TRBV25-1 to TRBJ2-1; unclear D gene. The CDR3 length is 12 residues. Germline V gene data show CDR1 as MGHDK and CDR2 as SYGVNS. Trimming stripped 1 base from V and 10 bases from J, with 8 bases between. CDR3 DNA: TGTGCCAGCAGTGAATCAACGTGGGAGCAGTTCTTC. It codes for CASSESTWEQFF.

The chain couples TRBV5-1 to TRBJ2-1, with TRBD2 identical over 13 bases. This CDR3 region has 15 residues. The V and J ends lost 4 bases and 8 bases, in that order; junction bases with no gene match: 6. Germline loops: CDR1 SGHRS, CDR2 YFSETQ. The CDR3 region has the DNA TGCGCCAGCAGCCTTCGGACTAGCGGGAGCGATGAGCAGTTCTTC. It is translated as CASSLRTSGSDEQFF. The full variable domain, with the rest looked up from reference TRBV5-1 and TRBJ2-1, is KAGVTQTPRYLIKTRGQQVTLSCSPISGHRSVSWYQQTPGQGLQFLFEYFSETQRNKGNFPGRFSGRQFSNSRSEMNVSTLELGDSALYLCASSLRTSGSDEQFFGPGTRLTVL.

This clonotype came up many times. The genes are TRBV20-1 and TRBJ2-5; 7 nucleotides align to TRBD1. The CDR3 consists of 15 residues. Trimming removed 0 bases from V and 1 base from J; junction bases left unmatched: 5. The germline CDR1 and CDR2 sequences are DFQATT and SNEGSKA (reference sequence). CDR3 nucleotide sequence: TGCAGTGCTAGAGACCCCAGGGGGAGCCAAGAGACCCAGTACTTC. Translated: CSARDPRGSQETQYF.

This clonotype was detected many times. The chain has TRBV24-1 and TRBJ2-7; 7 bases map to TRBD2. From germline, CDR1 is KGHDR and CDR2 SFDVKD. This CDR3 has 16 amino acids. The J segment lost 3 bases and the V segment lost 5 bases, leaving 12 bases of the junction unmatched. CDR3: CATSVMKRGVLYEQYF. The CDR3, as DNA: TGTGCCACCAGTGTTATGAAGCGGGGCGTCCTCTACGAGCAGTACTTC.

This clonotype was detected many times. J is TRBJ2-7 and V is TRBV28, with a tentative D call TRBD2 (6 bases). The CDR3 is 11 residues long. V lost 7 bases and J 4 bases, leaving 8 bases between the germline ends. Germline V CDR1 and CDR2: MDHEN, SYDVKM. In nucleotides, the CDR3 is TGTGCCAGCATACGGGGGTACGAGCAGTACTTC. Protein: CASIRGYEQYF.

This clonotype was recorded many times. The rearrangement links TRBV5-5 to TRBJ1-4, with TRBD1 identical over 7 bases. CDR1 SGHKS and CDR2 YYEKEE come from the germline V gene (reference sequence). Unmatched junction bases numbered 6, after V lost 4 bases and J lost 0 bases. This CDR3 has 16 residues. As DNA, the CDR3 is TGTGCCAGCAGCAAAGGGACAGTTTCAACTAATGAAAAACTGTTTTTT. Protein product: CASSKGTVSTNEKLFF. The full variable domain, completed using reference TRBV5-5 and TRBJ1-4, is DAGVTQSPTHLIKTRGQQVTLRCSPISGHKSVSWYQQVLGQGPQFIFQYYEKEERGRGNFPDRFSARQFPNYSSELNVNALLLGDSALYLCASSKGTVSTNEKLFFGSGTQLSVL.

This clonotype was seen at least ten times. The chain combines TRBV7-9 with TRBJ1-1, with D perhaps TRBD1 (6 bases). CDR3 size: 13 residues. The V end lost 4 bases, the J end lost 5 bases, and 11 bases lay between the germline ends. CDR1 is SEHNR, CDR2 FQNEAQ, per germline (reference sequence). The CDR3 protein is CASSSKGGTEAFF. The CDR3 DNA reads TGTGCCAGCAGCTCAAAGGGGGGGACTGAAGCTTTCTTT.

Concerning this clonotype itself: One end of the junction varies from germline; a read error may be responsible. The chain combines TRBV28 with TRBJ2-5; a possible D gene is TRBD2 (6 bases). Germline values: CDR1 MDHEN, CDR2 SYDVKM. The CDR3 extends over 15 amino acids. The DNA for the CDR3 is TGTGCCAGCAGTTTACGGTCGGGGGAGCTAAAGACCCAGAACTTC. It encodes CASSLRSGELKTQNF.

This clonotype showed up many times. The chain's CDR3 is CASREDRVFGGELFF. The CDR3, as DNA: TGTGCCAGCAGGGAGGACAGGGTATTTGGCGGGGAGCTGTTTTTT. The chain joins TRBV12-3 or TRBV12-4 to TRBJ2-2; 8 bases map to TRBD1. The ends lost 6 bases at V and 7 bases at J; junction bases unmatched: 10. The CDR3 has 15 residues.

This clonotype was seen many times. The chain's CDR3 is CASSLGLGVFNEQFF. CDR3 nucleotide sequence: TGTGCCAGCAGCCTGGGACTAGGCGTTTTCAATGAGCAGTTCTTC. The chain is built from TRBV7-2 and TRBJ2-1; TRBD2 matches 8 bases. The CDR3 is 15 residues long. The V gene's germline CDR1 is SGHTA and CDR2 FQGNSA. Losses at the gene ends were 5 bases for V and 6 bases for J; bases not matched to a gene: 9. Together with reference TRBV7-2 and TRBJ2-1, the CDR3 gives the full variable domain: GAGVSQSPSNKVTEKGKDVELRCDPISGHTALYWYRQSLGQGLEFLIYFQGNSAPDKSGLPSDRFSAERTGGSVSTLTIQRTQQEDSAVYLCASSLGLGVFNEQFFGPGTRLTVL.

The sample holds many counts of this clonotype. The CDR3 coding sequence is TGTGCCAGCAGCTCCGGGGGAGTTAGGGGGTCCTACGAGCAGTACTTC. This translates into CASSSGGVRGSYEQYF. The V gene is TRBV7-8, the J gene TRBJ2-7; D possibly matches TRBD1 or TRBD2 (6 bases each). This CDR3 has 16 amino acids. The germline V and J ends were trimmed by 4 bases and 1 base, with 17 bases remaining between them. The germline gives CDR1 SGHVS, CDR2 FQNEAQ.

This clonotype was counted between two and nine times. V and J are TRBV3-1 and TRBJ2-7, with a possible D match to TRBD2 (5 bases). CDR1 is LGHDT, CDR2 YNNKEL, per germline (reference sequence). V lost 10 bases to trimming and J lost 2 bases, with 21 bases between them. The CDR3 loop spans 15 amino acids. CDR3 amino acids: CATCPNHRGTYEQYF. CDR3 nucleotide sequence: TGTGCCACCTGCCCGAATCATCGGGGAACCTACGAGCAGTACTTC.

This clonotype occurred many times. The chain uses TRBV5-1 and TRBJ2-6, with D possibly TRBD1 on 6 matching bases. The CDR3 covers 15 residues. Germline CDR1 reads SGHRS; CDR2 reads YFSETQ. The germline V and J ends were trimmed by 4 bases and 1 base, with 9 bases remaining between them. The CDR3 region is CASSPGQSGANVLTF. DNA for the CDR3: TGCGCCAGCAGCCCCGGACAGTCTGGGGCCAACGTCCTGACTTTC.

This chain joins TRBV29-1 and TRBJ1-5; weak D call: TRBD1 (6 bases). V lost 6 bases and J lost 0, with 12 bases in between. The CDR3 runs to 14 residues. CDR1 SQVTM and CDR2 ANQGSEA come from the germline V gene. The CDR3 loop reads CSVPGTYSNQPQHF. The CDR3 region has the DNA TGCAGCGTCCCCGGGACATATAGCAATCAGCCCCAGCATTTT.

The sample holds many counts of this clonotype. The chain recombines TRBV4-1 with TRBJ2-7; unclear D gene. Between the trimmed V and J ends, which lost 0 bases and 4 bases, there was a span of 7 bases. The length of the CDR3 is 13 residues. From germline, CDR1 is MGHRA and CDR2 YSYEKL. The CDR3 sequence is CASSQEPLYEQYF. CDR3 DNA sequence: TGCGCCAGCAGCCAAGAGCCCCTATACGAGCAGTACTTC.